This T cell receptor beta chain was sequenced during a study of T cells in Graves' hyperthyroidism and ophthalmopathy. Looking at the study overall: Specimen type is peripheral blood, collected at initial diagnosis prior to any treatment. Study observations and caveats: Within blood appeared most thyroid clonotypes that had expanded above 0.001.

As to this clonotype: Antigen unknown. A read error may explain this, as a much larger clone is one base away. The DNA is left out, because the CDR3 cannot be placed on it with certainty; the CDR3 is given as TCRdb lists it.

The CDR3 is 17 residues long, counting both termini. The CDR3 regions of TCR beta were amplified from RNA transcripts. HTBI primers drove first-round RT-PCR of the TCR CDR3. TCRdb ran MiXCR on the multiplex PCR reads and lists one entry per CDR3 protein. Altogether approximately 350,000 distinct CDR3 sequences are present, 13% to 15% being singletons, with the ten largest covering about 21%. This TCR was sampled from a woman between 55 and 75 years old with Graves' ophthalmopathy. The sequenced sample consisted of blood. V is TRBV12-3 or TRBV12-4 and J is TRBJ2-1; TRBD1 reflects the table's D call only, with no check against the DNA. The CDR3 protein is CASSSSGQVSSYNEQFF.